In its sample, the clone carrying this T cell receptor (beta chain) was seen a few times. Its cognate antigen is unknown. Six healthy women, forming three identical twin pairs, donated samples. The sample belongs to a study of identical twins' blood T cells. Study results and caveats: Twins shared more top CDR3 clonotypes than unrelated donors did. Twin repertoire similarity may partly reflect shared environment.

Source study methods: Each donor had about 90,000 to nearly 500,000 clonotypes. TCRdb re-analysed the 5' RACE reads in MiXCR, keeping a single row per CDR3 protein. The V and J calls and clone size come from TCRdb's table, not from the authors' own analysis. The sample has hundreds of thousands of distinct CDR3 sequences, around 30% seen once. The CDR3 consists of 15 residues. The V end lost 3 bases, the J end lost 3 bases, and 16 bases lay between the germline ends. From germline, CDR1 is SGDLS and CDR2 YYNGEE. Sample: PBMCs. The chain joins TRBV9 to TRBJ2-7; no definite D call. The sequence derives from a woman between 18 and 55 years old in good health. The DNA of the CDR3 is TGTGCCAGCAGCGGGGCAGATGCAGGATACTACGAGCAGTACTTC. Its translation is CASSGADAGYYEQYF.